The clone carrying this TCR beta chain occurred a few times. These data are taken from a study of response to subunit inactivated influenza vaccine. TCRdb analysed the RT-PCR reads with MiXCR anew, one entry per CDR3 protein. The table includes 750,000 to 850,000 distinct CDR3 sequences, about a fifth detected once. Germline lookup yields CDR1 DFQATT and CDR2 SNEGSKA (reference sequence). The V and J ends lost 3 bases and 5 bases respectively, with 16 bases between them. CDR3 size: 14 residues. The V call is TRBV20-1, the J call TRBJ2-5; the D is unclear. The sample consisted of PBMCs from blood, taken less than 6 days after vaccination. This TCR derives from a man aged 50 to 59 who received an inactivated influenza vaccine. The CDR3 coding sequence is TGCAGTGCTAGTTCACAGAGGTTATCGGAGACCCAGTACTTC. Its translation: CSASSQRLSETQYF.